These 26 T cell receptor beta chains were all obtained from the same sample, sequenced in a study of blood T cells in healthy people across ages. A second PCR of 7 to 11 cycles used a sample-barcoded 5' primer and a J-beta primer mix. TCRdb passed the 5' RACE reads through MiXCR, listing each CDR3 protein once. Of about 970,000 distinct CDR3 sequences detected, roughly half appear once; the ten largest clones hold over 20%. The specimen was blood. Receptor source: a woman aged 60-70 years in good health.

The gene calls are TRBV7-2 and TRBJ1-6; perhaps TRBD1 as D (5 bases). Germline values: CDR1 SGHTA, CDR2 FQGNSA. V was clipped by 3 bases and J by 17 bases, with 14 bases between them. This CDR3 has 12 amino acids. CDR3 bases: TGTGCCAGCAGCTTCGCTGCGGGGCGGATCCACTTT. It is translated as CASSFAAGRIHF.

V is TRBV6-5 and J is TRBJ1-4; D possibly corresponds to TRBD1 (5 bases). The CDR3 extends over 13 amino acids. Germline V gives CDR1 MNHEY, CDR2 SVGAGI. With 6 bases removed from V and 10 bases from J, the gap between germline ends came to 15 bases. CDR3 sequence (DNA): TGTGCCAGCAGAACCTCCGGGACGGTAAAACTGTTTTTT. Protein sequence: CASRTSGTVKLFF.

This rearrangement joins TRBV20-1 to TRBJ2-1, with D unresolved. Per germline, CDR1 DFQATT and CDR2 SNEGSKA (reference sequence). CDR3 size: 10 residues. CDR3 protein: CTPPRTEQFF. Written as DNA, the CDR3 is TGCACCCCACCTAGGACTGAGCAGTTCTTC.

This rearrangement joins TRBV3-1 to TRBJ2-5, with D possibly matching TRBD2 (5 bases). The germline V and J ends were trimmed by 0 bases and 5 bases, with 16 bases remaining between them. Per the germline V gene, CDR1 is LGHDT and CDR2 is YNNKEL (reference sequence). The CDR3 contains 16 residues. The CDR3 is CASSQEGRSLGETQYF. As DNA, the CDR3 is TGTGCCAGCAGCCAAGAAGGGAGAAGCCTGGGGGAGACCCAGTACTTC.

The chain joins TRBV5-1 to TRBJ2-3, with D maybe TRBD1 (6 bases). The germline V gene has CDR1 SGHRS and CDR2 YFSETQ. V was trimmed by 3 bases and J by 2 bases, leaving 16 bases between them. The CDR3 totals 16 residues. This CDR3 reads CASSSRGQGTTDTQYF. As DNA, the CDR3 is TGCGCCAGCAGCTCCCGAGGGCAGGGGACCACAGATACGCAGTATTTT.

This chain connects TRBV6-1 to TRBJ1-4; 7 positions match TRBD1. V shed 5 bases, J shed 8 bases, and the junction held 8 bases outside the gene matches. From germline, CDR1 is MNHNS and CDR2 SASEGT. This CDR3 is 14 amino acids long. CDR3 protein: CASSSRQGREKLFF. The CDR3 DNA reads TGTGCCAGCAGTTCCAGACAGGGAAGGGAAAAACTGTTTTTT.

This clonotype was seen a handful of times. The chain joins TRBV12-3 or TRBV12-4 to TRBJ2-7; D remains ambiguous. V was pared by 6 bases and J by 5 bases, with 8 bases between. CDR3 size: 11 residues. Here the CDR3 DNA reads TGTGCCAGCAGCACTTTAGACGAGCAGTACTTC. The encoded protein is CASSTLDEQYF.

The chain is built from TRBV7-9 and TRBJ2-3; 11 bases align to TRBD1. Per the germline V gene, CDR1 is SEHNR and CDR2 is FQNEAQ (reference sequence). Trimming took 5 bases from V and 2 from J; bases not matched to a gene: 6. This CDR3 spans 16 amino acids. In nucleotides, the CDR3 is TGTGCCAGCAGCACCGGGACAGGGGGTTCCACAGATACGCAGTATTTT. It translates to CASSTGTGGSTDTQYF.

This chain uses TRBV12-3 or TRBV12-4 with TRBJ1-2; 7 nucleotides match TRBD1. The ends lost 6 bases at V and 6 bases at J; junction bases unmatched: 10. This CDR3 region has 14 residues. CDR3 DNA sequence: TGTGCCAGCAGCACGGACAGGAAACTTAATGGCTACACCTTC. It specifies CASSTDRKLNGYTF.

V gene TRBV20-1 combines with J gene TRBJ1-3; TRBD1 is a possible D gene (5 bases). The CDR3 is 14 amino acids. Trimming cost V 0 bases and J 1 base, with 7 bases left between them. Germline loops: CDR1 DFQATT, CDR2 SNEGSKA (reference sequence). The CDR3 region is CSARDAGSGNTIYF. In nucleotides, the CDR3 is TGCAGTGCTAGAGACGCAGGGTCTGGAAACACCATATATTTT.

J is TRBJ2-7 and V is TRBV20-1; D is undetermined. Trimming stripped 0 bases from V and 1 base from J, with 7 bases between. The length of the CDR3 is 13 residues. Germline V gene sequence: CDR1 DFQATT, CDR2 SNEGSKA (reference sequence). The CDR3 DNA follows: TGCAGTGCTAGAGATCCTCGGTCCTACGAGCAGTACTTC. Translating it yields CSARDPRSYEQYF.

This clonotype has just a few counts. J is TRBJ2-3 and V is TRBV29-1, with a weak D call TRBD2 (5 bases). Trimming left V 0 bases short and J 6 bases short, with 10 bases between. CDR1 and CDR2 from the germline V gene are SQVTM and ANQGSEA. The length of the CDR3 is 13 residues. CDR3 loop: CSVEEVSGDTQYF. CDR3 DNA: TGCAGCGTTGAAGAGGTATCGGGGGATACGCAGTATTTT.

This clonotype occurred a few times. The CDR3 region is CASSLGQALAEQYF. The CDR3 coding sequence is TGTGCCAGCAGCTTAGGGCAAGCGTTGGCCGAGCAGTACTTC. This chain uses TRBV7-2 with TRBJ2-7; D gene ambiguous. Trimming left V 1 base short and J 6 bases short, with 13 bases between. Germline CDR1 and CDR2: SGHTA and FQGNSA. The length of the CDR3 is 14 residues.

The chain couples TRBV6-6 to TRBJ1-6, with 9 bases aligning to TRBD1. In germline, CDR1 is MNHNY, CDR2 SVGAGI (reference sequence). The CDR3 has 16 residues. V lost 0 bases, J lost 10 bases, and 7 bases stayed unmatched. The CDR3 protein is CASSYSGGQGWSPLHF. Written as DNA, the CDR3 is TGTGCCAGCAGTTACTCGGGGGGACAGGGTTGGTCACCCCTCCACTTT.

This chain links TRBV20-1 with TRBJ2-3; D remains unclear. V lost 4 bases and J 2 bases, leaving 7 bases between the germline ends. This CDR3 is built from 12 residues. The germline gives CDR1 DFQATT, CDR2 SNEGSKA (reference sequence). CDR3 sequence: CSATLYTDTQYF. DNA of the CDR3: TGCAGTGCTACACTGTACACAGATACGCAGTATTTT.

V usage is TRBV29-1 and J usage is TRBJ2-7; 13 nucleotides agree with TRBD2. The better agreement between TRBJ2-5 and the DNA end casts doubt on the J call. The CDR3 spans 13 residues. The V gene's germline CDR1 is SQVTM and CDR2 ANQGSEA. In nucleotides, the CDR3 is TGCAGCGGCGGGACTAGCGGGGATGAGACCCAGTACTTC. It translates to CSGGTSGDETQYF.

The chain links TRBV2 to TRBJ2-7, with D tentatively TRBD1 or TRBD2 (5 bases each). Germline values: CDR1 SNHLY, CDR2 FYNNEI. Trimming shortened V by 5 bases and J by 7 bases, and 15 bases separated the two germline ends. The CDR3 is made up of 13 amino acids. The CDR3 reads CASSRMGVHEQYF. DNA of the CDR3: TGTGCCAGCAGTCGGATGGGGGTTCATGAGCAGTACTTC.

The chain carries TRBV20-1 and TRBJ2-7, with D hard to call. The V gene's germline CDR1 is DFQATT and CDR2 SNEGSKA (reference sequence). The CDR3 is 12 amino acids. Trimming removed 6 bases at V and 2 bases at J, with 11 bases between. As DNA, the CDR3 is TGCAGTGCCAAGGCCTCCACCTACGAGCAGTACTTC. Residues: CSAKASTYEQYF.

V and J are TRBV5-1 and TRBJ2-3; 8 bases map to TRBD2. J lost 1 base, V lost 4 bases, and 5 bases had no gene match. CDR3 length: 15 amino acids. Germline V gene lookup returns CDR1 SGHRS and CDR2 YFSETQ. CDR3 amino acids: CASSVISGGTDTQYF. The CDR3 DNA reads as TGCGCCAGCAGCGTAATTAGCGGGGGCACAGATACGCAGTATTTT.

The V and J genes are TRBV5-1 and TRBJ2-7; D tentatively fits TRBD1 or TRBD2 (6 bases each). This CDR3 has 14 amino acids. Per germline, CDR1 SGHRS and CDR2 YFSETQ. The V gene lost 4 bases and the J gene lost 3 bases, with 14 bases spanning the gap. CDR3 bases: TGCGCCAGCAGCGGAGGGGGGATTGGCTACGAGCAGTACTTC. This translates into CASSGGGIGYEQYF.

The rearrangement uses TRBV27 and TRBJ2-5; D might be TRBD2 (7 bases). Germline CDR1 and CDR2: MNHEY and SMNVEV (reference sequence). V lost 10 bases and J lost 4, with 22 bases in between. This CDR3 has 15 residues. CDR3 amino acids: CATKGGRGARETQYF. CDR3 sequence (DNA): TGTGCCACCAAGGGGGGTCGGGGGGCACGAGAGACCCAGTACTTC.

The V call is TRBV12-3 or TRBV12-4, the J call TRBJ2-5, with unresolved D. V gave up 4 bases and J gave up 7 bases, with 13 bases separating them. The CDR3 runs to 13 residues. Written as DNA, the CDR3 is TGTGCCAGCAGTTACTGGGCCCCGGGGACCCAGTACTTC. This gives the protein CASSYWAPGTQYF.

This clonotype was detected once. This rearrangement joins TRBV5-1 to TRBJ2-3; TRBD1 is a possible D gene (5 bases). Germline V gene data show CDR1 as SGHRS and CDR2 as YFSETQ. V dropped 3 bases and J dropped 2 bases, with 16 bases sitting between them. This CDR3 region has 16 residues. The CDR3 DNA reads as TGCGCCAGCAGCTCCTGGACAACGAGACTCACAGATACGCAGTATTTT. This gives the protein CASSSWTTRLTDTQYF. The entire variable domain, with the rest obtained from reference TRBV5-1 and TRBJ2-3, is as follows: KAGVTQTPRYLIKTRGQQVTLSCSPISGHRSVSWYQQTPGQGLQFLFEYFSETQRNKGNFPGRFSGRQFSNSRSEMNVSTLELGDSALYLCASSSWTTRLTDTQYFGPGTRLTVL.

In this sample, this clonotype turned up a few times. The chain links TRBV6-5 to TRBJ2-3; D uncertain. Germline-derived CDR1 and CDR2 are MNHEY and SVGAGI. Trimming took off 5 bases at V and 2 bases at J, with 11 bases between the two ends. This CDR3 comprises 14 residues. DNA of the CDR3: TGTGCCAGCAGTCCGCAGGAGTTCACAGATACGCAGTATTTT. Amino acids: CASSPQEFTDTQYF.

CDR3: CSASPRPQYEQYF. The CDR3 DNA sequence: TGCAGTGCTAGCCCTAGGCCACAATACGAGCAGTACTTC. V gene TRBV20-1 combines with J gene TRBJ2-4; D not resolved. The J call may not be correct, given that the DNA end is closer to TRBJ2-7. In germline, CDR1 is DFQATT, CDR2 SNEGSKA (reference sequence). The CDR3 sequence is 13 residues long.

The DNA for the CDR3 is TGTGCCAGCAGCGACACGGGACACCCGAGCTCCTACGAGCAGTACTTC. Amino acids: CASSDTGHPSSYEQYF. The chain is built from TRBV7-2 and TRBJ2-7, with D maybe TRBD1 (6 bases). Germline values: CDR1 SGHTA, CDR2 FQGNSA. CDR3 length equals 16 residues. With 5 bases removed from V and 0 bases from J, the gap between germline ends came to 17 bases.